A single sample is the source of the 10 T cell receptor beta chains below, sequenced in a study of blood T cell repertoires in COVID-19. Only in-frame clones appear in the TCRdb table, and some are missing; sequencing was by immunoSEQ multiplex PCR. Among 45,000 to 70,000 clones listed, around 80% were seen once. The specimen sequenced was peripheral blood. The receptors shown here come from a woman of 80 years or more with acute or convalescent COVID-19.

This clone is a singleton in its sample. J is TRBJ2-4 and V is TRBV2; weak D call: TRBD2 (7 bases). Trimming pared 5 bases from V and 1 base from J, leaving 18 bases between. This CDR3 is 17 amino acids long. Germline CDR1 is SNHLY and CDR2 is FYNNEI. The CDR3 loop is CASSTNYGGAAKNIQYF. As DNA, the CDR3 is TGTGCCAGCAGTACCAATTATGGGGGGGCTGCCAAAAACATTCAGTACTTC. The variable domain in full, completed from reference TRBV2 and TRBJ2-4, reads EPEVTQTPSHQVTQMGQEVILRCVPISNHLYFYWYRQILGQKVEFLVSFYNNEISEKSEIFDDQFSVERPDGSNFTLKIRSTKLEDSAMYFCASSTNYGGAAKNIQYFGAGTRLSVL.

The chain links TRBV6-5 to TRBJ1-4, with TRBD1 identical over 10 bases. Looked up from germline, CDR1 is MNHEY and CDR2 is SVGAGI. V shed 1 base, J shed 6 bases, and the junction held 2 bases outside the gene matches. The CDR3 sequence is 15 residues long. Here the CDR3 DNA reads TGTGCCAGCAGTTACTGGGGGACAGGGGATGAAAAACTGTTTTTT. As protein: CASSYWGTGDEKLFF.

The J gene is TRBJ1-5, the V gene TRBV6-1; TRBD1 might be the D (6 bases). V shed 3 bases and J shed 3 bases, with 15 bases lying between them. From germline, CDR1 is MNHNS and CDR2 SASEGT. The CDR3 has 16 amino acids. The CDR3 DNA reads TGTGCCAGCAGTGATCCCATACAGGGAAACAATCAGCCCCAGCATTTT. Translation gives CASSDPIQGNNQPQHF.

This clone was detected once. This sequence joins TRBV5-6 and TRBJ1-2; no reliable D call. V gave up 4 bases and J gave up 8 bases, with 21 bases separating them. Per the germline V gene, CDR1 is SGHDT and CDR2 is YYEEEE. The CDR3 totals 15 residues. CDR3 residues: CASSSEGIPYGGYTF. The CDR3 DNA reads TGTGCCAGCAGCAGCGAAGGTATCCCCTATGGGGGCTACACCTTC.

In this sample, this clone is medium-sized. The rearrangement joins TRBV7-9 to TRBJ1-1; D call uncertain. Per the germline V gene, CDR1 is SEHNR and CDR2 is FQNEAQ (reference sequence). The V end lost 0 bases, the J end lost 0 bases, and 8 bases lay between the germline ends. There are 15 residues in the CDR3. CDR3 region: CASSLAEGMNTEAFF. CDR3 coding DNA: TGTGCCAGCAGCTTAGCGGAGGGCATGAACACTGAAGCTTTCTTT. The whole variable domain, filled in from reference TRBV7-9 and TRBJ1-1, reads DTGVSQNPRHKITKRGQNVTFRCDPISEHNRLYWYRQTLGQGPEFLTYFQNEAQLEKSRLLSDRFSAERPKGSFSTLEIQRTEQGDSAMYLCASSLAEGMNTEAFFGQGTRLTVV.

This chain connects TRBV7-9 to TRBJ1-4, with 10 bases that match TRBD1. Germline trimming cut 4 bases from V and 4 bases from J; bases unmatched to any gene: 3. The CDR3 sequence is 15 residues long. Looked up from germline, CDR1 is SEHNR and CDR2 is FQNEAQ (reference sequence). The CDR3 reads CASSSGTGDNEKLFF. CDR3 nucleotides: TGTGCCAGCAGCTCTGGGACAGGGGATAATGAAAAACTGTTTTTT.

The chain carries TRBV7-9 and TRBJ2-3, with 8 bases that match TRBD1. This CDR3 has 15 residues. J was trimmed by 3 bases and V by 1 base; bases with no gene match: 3. Germline V gives CDR1 SEHNR, CDR2 FQNEAQ (reference sequence). The CDR3 sequence: CASSLDTGGTDTQYF. The CDR3 bases are TGTGCCAGCAGCTTAGACACAGGGGGAACAGATACGCAGTATTTT.

The rearrangement uses TRBV5-4 and TRBJ2-1; TRBD2 matches at 11 bases. The V and J ends lost 0 bases and 0 bases, in that order; junction bases with no gene match: 5. This CDR3 is built from 18 residues. CDR1 SGHNT and CDR2 YYREEE come from the germline V gene (reference sequence). CDR3 coding DNA: TGTGCCAGCAGCTTGGGTACTAGCGGGGGCCACTCCTACAATGAGCAGTTCTTC. It encodes CASSLGTSGGHSYNEQFF. The full variable domain, completed using reference TRBV5-4 and TRBJ2-1, is ETGVTQSPTHLIKTRGQQVTLRCSSQSGHNTVSWYQQALGQGPQFIFQYYREEENGRGNFPPRFSGLQFPNYSSELNVNALELDDSALYLCASSLGTSGGHSYNEQFFGPGTRLTVL.

This rearrangement joins TRBV5-4 to TRBJ1-2; TRBD1 agrees at 7 bases. Trimming took 0 bases from V and 4 from J; bases not matched to a gene: 9. The CDR3 extends over 16 amino acids. In germline, CDR1 is SGHNT, CDR2 YYREEE (reference sequence). The CDR3 reads CASSLAIRDSPYGYTF. CDR3 DNA: TGTGCCAGCAGCTTGGCAATCCGGGACAGCCCCTATGGCTACACCTTC.

The genes are TRBV7-9 and TRBJ2-7, with 9 bases that match TRBD1. Germline lookup yields CDR1 SEHNR and CDR2 FQNEAQ (reference sequence). The CDR3 contains 15 residues. V shed 2 bases and J 2 bases; nucleotides not matched to a gene: 4. DNA for the CDR3: TGTGCCAGCAGCTTAATGGGACAGGGACCCTACGAGCAGTACTTC. The encoded protein is CASSLMGQGPYEQYF.